Below, 13 T cell receptor beta chains from the same sample are listed, as sequenced in a study of shared clonotypes between healthy human individuals. CD45RO-negative, CCR7-selected cells formed the naive CD8 fraction, which excluded terminally differentiated effector memory CD45RA+ cells. Clones were read by immunoSEQ multiplex PCR, and TCRdb kept only the in-frame ones, dropping some. The sample includes about 2 million clones, approximately 94% of them seen just once. Sequenced: naive CD8+ T cells sorted from blood. Receptors were obtained from a man younger than 35 in good health.

V gene TRBV6-5 combines with J gene TRBJ2-3; TRBD1 matches at 9 bases. With V trimmed by 4 bases and J by 1 base, 3 bases remained unmatched. Germline CDR1 is MNHEY and CDR2 is SVGAGI. The CDR3 has 15 amino acids. The CDR3 is CASSLRTGGTDTQYF. The CDR3 DNA reads TGTGCCAGCAGTTTACGGACAGGGGGCACAGATACGCAGTATTTT.

The chain has TRBV18 and TRBJ2-2; D not resolved. CDR1 and CDR2 (germline): KGHSH, LQKENI. V was shortened by 0 bases and J by 2 bases, with 7 bases between the two germline ends. The CDR3 extends over 15 amino acids. In DNA, the CDR3 is TGTGCCAGCTCACCACCGGCTGAAAACACCGGGGAGCTGTTTTTT. As protein: CASSPPAENTGELFF. Using reference TRBV18 and TRBJ2-2 for the parts outside the CDR3, the full variable domain is NAGVMQNPRHLVRRRGQEARLRCSPMKGHSHVYWYRQLPEEGLKFMVYLQKENIIDESGMPKERFSAEFPKEGPSILRIQQVVRGDSAAYFCASSPPAENTGELFFGEGSRLTVL.

The J gene is TRBJ1-4, the V gene TRBV28; the D is unclear. V was cut by 6 bases and J by 0 bases, with 11 bases left in between. The CDR3 is 15 residues long. CDR1 is MDHEN, CDR2 SYDVKM, per germline. CDR3 coding DNA: TGTGCCAGCAGCGGGGATCTAGCAACTAATGAAAAACTGTTTTTT. Translation: CASSGDLATNEKLFF.

On this clone itself: Other nucleotide sequences from this sample produce the same CDR3. CDR3 sequence (DNA): TGTGCCAGCAGTTACCCCGCAGGGGACGAGCAGTACTTC. This encodes CASSYPAGDEQYF. This chain uses TRBV6-5 with TRBJ2-7; TRBD1 is a possible D gene (6 bases). The CDR3 spans 13 residues. Germline V lookup: CDR1 MNHEY, CDR2 SVGAGI. V gave up 2 bases and J gave up 5 bases, with 10 bases separating them.

In this sample, this clone turned up once. The rearrangement joins TRBV5-4 to TRBJ2-3; the D gene could be TRBD1 or TRBD2 (5 bases each). V lost 5 bases, J lost 1 base, and 23 bases lay in between. The V gene's germline CDR1 is SGHNT and CDR2 YYREEE (reference sequence). This CDR3 region has 18 residues. In nucleotides, the CDR3 is TGTGCCAGCAGGCAATTTGGGACCCCCCCCGAGGGCACAGATACGCAGTATTTT. Translated: CASRQFGTPPEGTDTQYF.

The V and J genes are TRBV9 and TRBJ2-7, with TRBD2 identical over 7 bases. V was clipped by 0 bases and J by 0 bases; unmatched bases: 3. CDR3 length equals 15 residues. Germline lookup yields CDR1 SGDLS and CDR2 YYNGEE. CDR3 sequence reads: CASSVDGGFSYEQYF. Here the CDR3 DNA reads TGTGCCAGCAGCGTAGACGGGGGGTTCTCCTACGAGCAGTACTTC.

J is TRBJ2-7 and V is TRBV5-4; 9 bases are a match to TRBD1. The CDR3 contains 14 residues. J gave up 3 bases and V 4 bases, and 5 bases lay outside the gene matches. Germline CDR1 and CDR2: SGHNT and YYREEE (reference sequence). DNA of the CDR3: TGTGCCAGCAGCACCGCGGGACAGGGCTACGAGCAGTACTTC. This translates into CASSTAGQGYEQYF.

The chain uses TRBV6-6 and TRBJ2-5; D perhaps matches TRBD2 (7 bases). The germline CDR1 and CDR2 sequences are MNHNY and SVGAGI (reference sequence). The CDR3 is made up of 14 amino acids. With 11 bases removed from V and 3 bases from J, the gap between germline ends came to 19 bases. The CDR3 nucleotides read TGTGCCTCCGATCTGGGGGGGGGCGAAGAGACCCAGTACTTC. Translating gives CASDLGGGEETQYF.

This chain links TRBV7-8 with TRBJ2-1, with TRBD1 matching over 7 bases. The CDR3 sequence is 15 residues long. The V segment lost 6 bases and the J segment 5 bases; nucleotides outside the gene matches: 10. Per germline, CDR1 SGHVS and CDR2 FQNEAQ. The CDR3 DNA reads TGTGCCAGCAGTTTTACAGGGGTCGAAGACAATGAGCAGTTCTTC. Its protein product is CASSFTGVEDNEQFF. The full variable domain, in which reference TRBV7-8 and TRBJ2-1 provide the parts outside the CDR3, is GAGVSQSPRYKVAKRGQDVALRCDPISGHVSLFWYQQALGQGPEFLTYFQNEAQLDKSGLPSDRFFAERPEGSVSTLKIQRTQQEDSAVYLCASSFTGVEDNEQFFGPGTRLTVL.

As to this clone: Other DNA sequences in the sample encode the same CDR3. The chain has TRBV4-3 and TRBJ2-1; 11 bases fit TRBD2. Trimming removed 3 bases from V and 4 bases from J; junction bases left unmatched: 2. Germline V gene lookup returns CDR1 LGHNA and CDR2 YSLEER. The CDR3 is 15 residues long. CDR3 residues: CASSQGLADYNEQFF. Written as DNA, the CDR3 is TGCGCCAGCAGCCAGGGACTAGCGGATTACAATGAGCAGTTCTTC.

V usage is TRBV27 and J usage is TRBJ2-7; 9 bases line up with TRBD1. The CDR3 length is 14 residues. J lost 5 bases, V lost 5 bases, and 7 bases had no gene match. Germline V gene sequence: CDR1 MNHEY, CDR2 SMNVEV (reference sequence). Written as DNA, the CDR3 is TGTGCCAGCAGTCTGGGGACAGGGCGGAACGAGCAGTACTTC. This codes for CASSLGTGRNEQYF.

The chain recombines TRBV10-2 with TRBJ2-2, with 8 bases lining up with TRBD1. CDR3 length: 14 residues. CDR1 WSHSY and CDR2 SAAADI come from the germline V gene. The V segment lost 8 bases and the J segment 4 bases; nucleotides outside the gene matches: 6. The CDR3 loop reads CASSGGIGTGELFF. The CDR3 nucleotides are TGCGCCAGCTCAGGGGGCATCGGCACCGGGGAGCTGTTTTTT.

The V call is TRBV4-1, the J call TRBJ2-5; 9 positions match TRBD1. CDR1 is MGHRA, CDR2 YSYEKL, per germline. The V segment lost 4 bases and the J segment 6 bases; nucleotides outside the gene matches: 9. This CDR3 spans 15 amino acids. CDR3 bases: TGCGCCAGCAGCCTGGGGACAGGGATGACGAAGACCCAGTACTTC. Translated, it gives CASSLGTGMTKTQYF.